A single sample gave rise to the 21 T cell receptor delta chains below, sequenced in a study of gamma-delta chains in newborns, infants, children (dated by TCRdb to about 2019). The sequencer was an Illumina MiSeq. Via CATT, TCRdb reprocessed the public reads, and rows with identical DNA were then joined. In all, the sample holds some 11,000 delta-chain clones, and approximately 9.1% of those were seen once. Of the sample, approximately 9% falls within the top ten clones. Material: blood. All receptors come from a child who was a newborn, infant or young child, either healthy, febrile or measles-vaccinated (not recorded which).

About this clone: The junction departs from the called germline gene at one end, perhaps through a read error. In the same sample, other DNA sequences code for this CDR3. J is TRDJ3 and V is TRDV2; 9 bases fit TRDD3. This CDR3 contains 19 residues. Germline V CDR1 and CDR2: GEAIGNYY, EKD. CDR3 loop: CACDPLLGDSSWDTRQMFF. The CDR3 nucleotides read TGTGCCTGTGACCCGTTACTGGGGGACAGCTCCTGGGATACCCGACAGATGTTTTTC.

The chain has TRDV2 and TRDJ3, with 11 bases fitting TRDD3. Germline values: CDR1 GEAIGNYY, CDR2 EKD. J gave up 0 bases and V 3 bases, and 6 bases lay outside the gene matches. The CDR3 sequence is 19 residues long. In DNA, the CDR3 is TGTGCCTGTGACTCCATGGGGGATACGAGCTCCTGGGACACCCGACAGATGTTTTTC. Residues: CACDSMGDTSSWDTRQMFF.

This clone was counted only a few times. This rearrangement joins TRDV2 to TRDJ1, with a weak D call TRDD3 (5 bases). This CDR3 has 16 amino acids. In germline, CDR1 is GEAIGNYY, CDR2 EKD. V dropped 3 bases and J dropped 2 bases, with 18 bases sitting between them. CDR3 amino acids: CACDRLGTPGTDKLIF. The DNA of the CDR3 is TGTGCCTGTGACCGGTTGGGGACACCGGGGACCGATAAACTCATCTTT.

With respect to this clone: At one end the junction does not follow the germline gene, possibly because of a read error. Other DNA sequences of this sample code for an identical CDR3. The rearrangement joins TRDV2 to TRDJ3; 11 bases agree with TRDD3. CDR3 size: 20 residues. Germline CDR1 reads GEAIGNYY; CDR2 reads EKD. CDR3 DNA: TGCGCCTGTGACACCGCCTGGGGGATACCCCGCTCCTGGGACACTCGACAGATGTTTTTC. Protein product: CACDTAWGIPRSWDTRQMFF.

This clone appeared a few times. This rearrangement joins TRDV2 to TRDJ3; the match to TRDD3 covers 12 bases. The V gene's germline CDR1 is GEAIGNYY and CDR2 EKD. The CDR3 length is 20 residues. V shed 0 bases, J shed 1 base, and the junction held 6 bases outside the gene matches. CDR3 region: CACDTGTGGYNSWDTRQMFF. The CDR3 region has the DNA TGTGCCTGTGACACCGGTACTGGGGGATACAATTCCTGGGACACCCGACAGATGTTTTTC.

This clone came up a few times. This chain uses TRDV2 with TRDJ1, with 9 positions matching TRDD3. The length of the CDR3 is 18 residues. CDR1 GEAIGNYY and CDR2 EKD come from the germline V gene. J was trimmed by 2 bases and V by 3 bases; bases with no gene match: 15. This CDR3 is CACDALSLLGEYTDKLIF. CDR3 bases: TGTGCCTGTGACGCCCTTTCCTTACTGGGGGAATATACCGATAAACTCATCTTT.

This clone qualifies as medium-sized. Other DNA sequences in the sample encode the same CDR3. This sequence joins TRDV2 and TRDJ1, with a tentative D call TRDD3 (6 bases). The germline V gene has CDR1 GEAIGNYY and CDR2 EKD. Trimming removed 1 base from V and 3 bases from J, with 11 bases in between. The CDR3 extends over 14 amino acids. The CDR3 DNA follows: TGTGCCTGTGACACAGTTGGGGGCCCCGATAAACTCATCTTT. Protein product: CACDTVGGPDKLIF.

This clone was counted only a few times. The sample holds other DNA sequences that translate to the same CDR3. This rearrangement joins TRDV2 to TRDJ3; TRDD3 is a possible D gene (6 bases). Germline lookup yields CDR1 GEAIGNYY and CDR2 EKD. This CDR3 is 16 amino acids long. V lost 3 bases and J 0 bases, leaving 8 bases between the germline ends. The CDR3 sequence: CACDVLGSWDTRQMFF. The CDR3, as DNA: TGTGCCTGTGACGTACTGGGCTCCTGGGACACCCGACAGATGTTTTTC.

The chain joins TRDV2 to TRDJ3, with 11 bases that match TRDD3. Trimming cost V 9 bases and J 0 bases; bases outside gene matches: 0. The CDR3 is made up of 15 amino acids. Germline CDR1 GEAIGNYY, CDR2 EKD. CDR3 loop: CATGGYSWDTRQMFF. CDR3 sequence (DNA): TGTGCCACTGGGGGATACTCCTGGGACACCCGACAGATGTTTTTC.

The sample holds a few counts of this clone. V is TRDV2 and J is TRDJ1; maybe TRDD3 (6 bases). Germline V lookup: CDR1 GEAIGNYY, CDR2 EKD. V lost 3 bases and J 0 bases, leaving 13 bases between the germline ends. The CDR3 extends over 15 amino acids. The CDR3 reads CACDGMGINTDKLIF. The CDR3 DNA reads as TGTGCCTGTGACGGCATGGGGATCAACACCGATAAACTCATCTTT.

The gene calls are TRDV1 and TRDJ1; no clear D gene. Germline-derived CDR1 and CDR2 are TSWWSYY and QGS. The CDR3 is made up of 13 amino acids. V lost 1 base to trimming and J lost 3 bases, with 6 bases between them. This CDR3 reads CALGEPVPDKLIF. Here the CDR3 DNA reads TGTGCTCTTGGGGAACCCGTTCCCGATAAACTCATCTTT.

A few counts support this clone. A much more abundant neighbour one base away suggests this may be a read error. The J gene is TRDJ1, the V gene TRDV2; 7 bases agree with TRDD3. Germline loops: CDR1 GEAIGNYY, CDR2 EKD. The CDR3 has 13 residues. The CDR3: CAREYWGQDKLIF. The CDR3 DNA is TGTGCCCGTGAGTACTGGGGACAGGATAAACTCATCTTT.

This clone was observed a few times. The chain employs TRDV2 and TRDJ1; TRDD3 aligns across 12 bases. Germline V gene lookup returns CDR1 GEAIGNYY and CDR2 EKD. The CDR3 sequence is 16 residues long. V was clipped by 3 bases and J by 3 bases; unmatched bases: 7. The CDR3 nucleotides read TGTGCCTGTGACCCATTACTGGGGGATACTTCCGATAAACTCATCTTT. This gives the protein CACDPLLGDTSDKLIF.

This clone has just a few counts. This chain joins TRDV1 and TRDJ2; tentatively, D is TRDD2 or TRDD3 (8 bases each). The V gene lost 1 base and the J gene lost 0 bases, with 24 bases spanning the gap. The CDR3 length is 21 residues. Germline V gene data show CDR1 as TSWWSYY and CDR2 as QGS. The CDR3 sequence is CALGEPSYVRGIKTLTAQLFF. DNA for the CDR3: TGTGCTCTTGGGGAACCTTCCTACGTCCGGGGGATAAAGACTTTGACAGCACAACTCTTCTTT.

The chain has TRDV2 and TRDJ1; TRDD3 is a possible D gene (6 bases). V gave up 2 bases and J gave up 3 bases, with 24 bases separating them. The CDR3 spans 18 residues. Germline V lookup: CDR1 GEAIGNYY, CDR2 EKD. The CDR3 bases are TGTGCCTGTGACAAGCTGGGGCATACTGGGCTTGGCGCCGATAAACTCATCTTT. This gives the protein CACDKLGHTGLGADKLIF.

This clone was seen a few times. The chain recombines TRDV2 with TRDJ3, with 8 bases lining up with TRDD3. V lost 1 base to trimming and J lost 0 bases; unmatched junction nucleotides: 7. This CDR3 is 19 amino acids long. Germline V gene lookup returns CDR1 GEAIGNYY and CDR2 EKD. CDR3 region: CACDTGGSYSSWDTRQMFF. CDR3 DNA: TGTGCCTGTGACACTGGGGGATCCTATAGCTCCTGGGACACCCGACAGATGTTTTTC.

This clone was picked up a small number of times. The chain has TRDV1 and TRDJ1; 13 positions agree with TRDD3. This CDR3 has 20 residues. V trimming: 5 bases; J trimming: 0 bases; junction bases outside the gene matches: 15. The germline CDR1 and CDR2 sequences are TSWWSYY and QGS. The CDR3 reads CALGFSLLLGDTNHTDKLIF. Here the CDR3 DNA reads TGTGCTCTTGGGTTCTCCCTTCTACTGGGGGATACGAATCACACCGATAAACTCATCTTT.

As to this clone: At one end, the junction sequence differs from germline, possibly due to a read error. The CDR3 loop is CACDSLGGYSDKHIF. The CDR3, as DNA: TGTGCCTGTGACAGTCTTGGGGGATACTCCGATAAACACATCTTT. The chain uses TRDV2 and TRDJ1; TRDD3 matches 10 bases. The CDR3 contains 15 residues. Germline CDR1 GEAIGNYY, CDR2 EKD.

This clone was counted between two and nine times. A read error is the likely source, as a far larger clone sits one nucleotide away. Other DNA variants within this sample encode the same CDR3. The chain uses TRDV2 and TRDJ1, with TRDD3 matching 13 bases. From germline, CDR1 is GEAIGNYY and CDR2 EKD. The CDR3 runs to 19 residues. The CDR3 sequence is CACDPVLGDTRRNTDKLIF. The CDR3 DNA is TGTGCCTGTGACCCTGTACTGGGGGATACGCGACGGAACACTGATAAACTCATCTTT.

This clone has more than one count but fewer than ten. The gene calls are TRDV3 and TRDJ1; 9 nucleotides align to TRDD3. V dropped 2 bases and J dropped 0; count of bases not matched to a gene: 28. The CDR3 sequence is 22 residues long. Germline values: CDR1 TVYSNPD, CDR2 GDNSRS (reference sequence). The CDR3 region has the DNA TGTGCCTTTGGGTTGTCCCAACTTCGGGACCTGACTGGGGGAGCGTACACCGATAAACTCATCTTT. This gives the protein CAFGLSQLRDLTGGAYTDKLIF.

This clone appeared a few times. The rearrangement joins TRDV2 to TRDJ2; a weak D match, TRDD3 (5 bases). CDR3 size: 17 residues. V was cut by 0 bases and J by 3 bases, with 16 bases left in between. Germline lookup yields CDR1 GEAIGNYY and CDR2 EKD. The CDR3 loop is CACDTLGEEGMTAQLFF. CDR3 DNA: TGTGCCTGTGACACCCTTGGGGAAGAGGGGATGACAGCACAACTCTTCTTT.